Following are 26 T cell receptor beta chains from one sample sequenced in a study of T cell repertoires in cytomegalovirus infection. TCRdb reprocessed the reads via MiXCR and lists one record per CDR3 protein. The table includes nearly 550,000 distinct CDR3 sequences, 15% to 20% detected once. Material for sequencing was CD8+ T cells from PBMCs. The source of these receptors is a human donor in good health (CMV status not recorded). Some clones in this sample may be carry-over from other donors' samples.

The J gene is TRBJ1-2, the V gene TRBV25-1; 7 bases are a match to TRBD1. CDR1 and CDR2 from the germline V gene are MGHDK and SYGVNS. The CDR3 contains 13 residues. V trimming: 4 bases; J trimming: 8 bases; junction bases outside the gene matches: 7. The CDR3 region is CASSVQGLRGYTF. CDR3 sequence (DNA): TGTGCCAGCAGTGTACAGGGGCTCAGGGGCTACACCTTC.

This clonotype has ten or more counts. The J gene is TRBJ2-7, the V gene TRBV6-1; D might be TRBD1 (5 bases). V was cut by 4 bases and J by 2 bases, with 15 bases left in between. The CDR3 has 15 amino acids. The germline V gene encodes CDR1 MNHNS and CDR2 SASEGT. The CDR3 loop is CASSGDRRGTYEQYF. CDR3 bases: TGTGCCAGCAGTGGCGACAGACGAGGTACCTACGAGCAGTACTTC.

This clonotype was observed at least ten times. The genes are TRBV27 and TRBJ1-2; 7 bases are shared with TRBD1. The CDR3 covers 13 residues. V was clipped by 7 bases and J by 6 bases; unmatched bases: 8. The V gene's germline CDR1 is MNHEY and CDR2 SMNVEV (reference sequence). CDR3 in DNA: TGTGCCAGCACGGCAGGGGGTAGGAATGGCTACACCTTC. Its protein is CASTAGGRNGYTF.

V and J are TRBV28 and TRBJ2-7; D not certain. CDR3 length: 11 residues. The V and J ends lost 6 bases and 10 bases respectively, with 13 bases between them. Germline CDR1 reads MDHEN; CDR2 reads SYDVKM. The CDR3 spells CASSSGGPQYF. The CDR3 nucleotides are TGTGCCAGCAGCTCCGGTGGGCCTCAGTACTTC. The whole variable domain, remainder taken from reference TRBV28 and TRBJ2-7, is DVKVTQSSRYLVKRTGEKVFLECVQDMDHENMFWYRQDPGLGLRLIYFSYDVKMKEKGDIPEGYSVSREKKERFSLILESASTNQTSMYLCASSSGGPQYFGPGTRLTVT.

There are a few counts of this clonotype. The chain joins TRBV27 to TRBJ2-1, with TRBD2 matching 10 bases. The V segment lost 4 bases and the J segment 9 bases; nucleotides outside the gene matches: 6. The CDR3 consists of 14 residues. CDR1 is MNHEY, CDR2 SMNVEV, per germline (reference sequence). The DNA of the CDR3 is TGTGCCAGCAGTTCCCTGGGACTAGCGCCTGAGCAGTTCTTC. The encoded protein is CASSSLGLAPEQFF.

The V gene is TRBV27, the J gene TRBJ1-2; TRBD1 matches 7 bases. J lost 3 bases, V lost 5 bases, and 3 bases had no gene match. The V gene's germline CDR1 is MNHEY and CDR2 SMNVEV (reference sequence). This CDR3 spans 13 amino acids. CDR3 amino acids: CASSIGQDYGYTF. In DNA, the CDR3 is TGTGCCAGCAGTATCGGACAGGACTATGGCTACACCTTC.

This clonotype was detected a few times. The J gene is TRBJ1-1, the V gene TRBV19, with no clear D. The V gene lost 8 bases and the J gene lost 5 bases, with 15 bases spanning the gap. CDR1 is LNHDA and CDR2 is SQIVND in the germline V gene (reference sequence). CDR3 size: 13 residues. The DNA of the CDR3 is TGTGCCAGTTTCCCTGGACGGAAGACTGAAGCTTTCTTT. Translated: CASFPGRKTEAFF.

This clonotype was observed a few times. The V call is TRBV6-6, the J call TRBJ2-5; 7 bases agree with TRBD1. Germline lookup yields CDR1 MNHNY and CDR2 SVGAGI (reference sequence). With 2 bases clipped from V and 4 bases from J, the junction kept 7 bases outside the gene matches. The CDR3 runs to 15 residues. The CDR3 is CASSYGQGEPETQYF. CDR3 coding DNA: TGTGCCAGCAGTTACGGGCAGGGGGAACCAGAGACCCAGTACTTC.

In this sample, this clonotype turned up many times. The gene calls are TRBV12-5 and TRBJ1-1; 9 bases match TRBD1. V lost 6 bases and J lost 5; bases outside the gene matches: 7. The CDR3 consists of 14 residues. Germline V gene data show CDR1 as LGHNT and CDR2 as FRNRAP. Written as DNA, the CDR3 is TGTGCTAGTGGGGGACAGGGTGGTTTGACTGAAGCTTTCTTT. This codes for CASGGQGGLTEAFF.

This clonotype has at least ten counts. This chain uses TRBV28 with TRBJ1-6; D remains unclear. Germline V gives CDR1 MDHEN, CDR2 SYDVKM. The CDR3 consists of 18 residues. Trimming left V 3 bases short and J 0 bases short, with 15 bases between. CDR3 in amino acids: CASSLVRFTSSYNSPLHF. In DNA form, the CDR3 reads TGTGCCAGCAGTTTGGTCAGATTCACTAGCTCCTATAATTCACCCCTCCACTTT.

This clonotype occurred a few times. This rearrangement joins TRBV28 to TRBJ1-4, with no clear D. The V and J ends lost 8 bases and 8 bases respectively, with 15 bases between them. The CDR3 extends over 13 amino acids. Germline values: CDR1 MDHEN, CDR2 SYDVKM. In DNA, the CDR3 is TGTGCCAGCCGGGATCCTACCCCCGAAAAACTGTTTTTT. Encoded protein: CASRDPTPEKLFF.

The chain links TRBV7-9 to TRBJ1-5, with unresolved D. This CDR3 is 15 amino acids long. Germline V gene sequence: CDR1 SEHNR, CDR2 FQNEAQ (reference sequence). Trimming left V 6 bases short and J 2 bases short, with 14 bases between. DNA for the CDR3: TGTGCCAGCAGTTCGACTGTACGAGGCAATCAGCCCCAGCATTTT. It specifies CASSSTVRGNQPQHF. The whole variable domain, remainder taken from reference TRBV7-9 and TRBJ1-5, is DTGVSQNPRHKITKRGQNVTFRCDPISEHNRLYWYRQTLGQGPEFLTYFQNEAQLEKSRLLSDRFSAERPKGSFSTLEIQRTEQGDSAMYLCASSSTVRGNQPQHFGDGTRLSIL.

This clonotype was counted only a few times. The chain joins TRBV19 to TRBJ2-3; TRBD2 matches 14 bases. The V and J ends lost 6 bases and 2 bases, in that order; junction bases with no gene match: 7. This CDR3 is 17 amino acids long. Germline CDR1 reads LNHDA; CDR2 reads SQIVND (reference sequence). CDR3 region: CASRGLAGVVDTDTQYF. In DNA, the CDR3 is TGTGCCAGTAGGGGACTAGCGGGGGTTGTTGACACAGATACGCAGTATTTT.

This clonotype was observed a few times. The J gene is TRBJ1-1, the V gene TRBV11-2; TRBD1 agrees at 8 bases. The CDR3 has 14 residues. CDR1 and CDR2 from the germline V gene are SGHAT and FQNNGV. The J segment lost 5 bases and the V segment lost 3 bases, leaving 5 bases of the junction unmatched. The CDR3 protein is CASSLTGARTEAFF. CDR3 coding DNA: TGTGCCAGCAGCTTGACAGGGGCGAGAACTGAAGCTTTCTTT.

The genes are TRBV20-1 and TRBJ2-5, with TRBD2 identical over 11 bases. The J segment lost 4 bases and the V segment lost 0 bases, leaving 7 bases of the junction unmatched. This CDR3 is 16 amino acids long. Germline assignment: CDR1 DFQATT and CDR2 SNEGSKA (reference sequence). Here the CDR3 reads CSARDLVSGGAETQYF. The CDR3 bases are TGCAGTGCTAGAGATCTAGTTAGCGGGGGGGCAGAGACCCAGTACTTC.

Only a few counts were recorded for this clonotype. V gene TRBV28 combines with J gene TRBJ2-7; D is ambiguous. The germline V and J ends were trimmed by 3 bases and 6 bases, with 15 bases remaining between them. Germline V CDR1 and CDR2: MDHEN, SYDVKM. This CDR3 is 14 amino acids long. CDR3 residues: CASSLGLGAGEQYF. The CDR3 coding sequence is TGTGCCAGCAGTTTGGGCTTAGGTGCTGGCGAGCAGTACTTC.

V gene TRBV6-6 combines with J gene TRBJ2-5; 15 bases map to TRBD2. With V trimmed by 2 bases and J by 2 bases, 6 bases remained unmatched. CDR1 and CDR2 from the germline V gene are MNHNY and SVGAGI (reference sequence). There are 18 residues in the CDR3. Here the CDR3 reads CASSYGGLAGGRQETQYF. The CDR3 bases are TGTGCCAGCAGTTACGGGGGACTAGCGGGAGGAAGGCAAGAGACCCAGTACTTC.

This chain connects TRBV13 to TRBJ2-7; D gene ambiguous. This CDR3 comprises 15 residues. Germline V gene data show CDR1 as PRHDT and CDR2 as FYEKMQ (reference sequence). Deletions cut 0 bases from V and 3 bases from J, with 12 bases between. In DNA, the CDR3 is TGTGCCAGCAGCTTAGGGTCCGGGTCCTACTACGAGCAGTACTTC. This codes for CASSLGSGSYYEQYF.

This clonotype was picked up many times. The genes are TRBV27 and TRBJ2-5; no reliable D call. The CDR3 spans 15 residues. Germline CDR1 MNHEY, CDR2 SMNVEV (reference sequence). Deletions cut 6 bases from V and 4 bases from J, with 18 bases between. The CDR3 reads CASSQRGRVGETQYF. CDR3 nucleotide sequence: TGTGCCAGCAGCCAACGCGGACGGGTGGGAGAGACCCAGTACTTC.

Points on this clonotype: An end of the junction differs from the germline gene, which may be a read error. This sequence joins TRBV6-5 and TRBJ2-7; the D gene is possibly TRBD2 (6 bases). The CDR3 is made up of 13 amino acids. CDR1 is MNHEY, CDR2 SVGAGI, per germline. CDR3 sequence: CANSPGTSYEQYF. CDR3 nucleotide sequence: TGTGCCAACAGTCCCGGGACTTCCTACGAGCAGTACTTC.

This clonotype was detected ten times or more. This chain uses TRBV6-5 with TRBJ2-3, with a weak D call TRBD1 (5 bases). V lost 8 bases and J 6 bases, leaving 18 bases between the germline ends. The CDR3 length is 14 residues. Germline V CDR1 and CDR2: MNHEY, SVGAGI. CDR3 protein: CASQKGPPGDTQYF. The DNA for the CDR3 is TGTGCCAGCCAAAAAGGCCCCCCAGGGGATACGCAGTATTTT.

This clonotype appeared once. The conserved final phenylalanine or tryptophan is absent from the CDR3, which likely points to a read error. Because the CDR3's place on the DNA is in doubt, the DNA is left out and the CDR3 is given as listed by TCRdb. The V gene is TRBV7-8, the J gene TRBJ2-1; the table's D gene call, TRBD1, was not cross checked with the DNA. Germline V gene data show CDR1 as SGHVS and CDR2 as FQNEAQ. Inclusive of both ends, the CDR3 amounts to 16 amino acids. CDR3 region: CASSLVRDRVGGEQLL.

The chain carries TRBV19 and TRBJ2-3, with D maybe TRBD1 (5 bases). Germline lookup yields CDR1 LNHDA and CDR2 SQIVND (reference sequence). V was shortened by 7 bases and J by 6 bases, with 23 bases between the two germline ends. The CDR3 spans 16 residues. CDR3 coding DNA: TGTGCCAGTATCGACAGCGTTGGCAAGGGGATGGATACGCAGTATTTT. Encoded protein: CASIDSVGKGMDTQYF. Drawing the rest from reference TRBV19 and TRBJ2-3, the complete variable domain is DGGITQSPKYLFRKEGQNVTLSCEQNLNHDAMYWYRQDPGQGLRLIYYSQIVNDFQKGDIAEGYSVSREKKESFPLTVTSAQKNPTAFYLCASIDSVGKGMDTQYFGPGTRLTVL.

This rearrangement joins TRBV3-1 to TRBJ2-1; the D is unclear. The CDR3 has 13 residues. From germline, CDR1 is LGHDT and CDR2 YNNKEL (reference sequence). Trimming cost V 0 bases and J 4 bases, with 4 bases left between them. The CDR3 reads CASSQEPYNEQFF. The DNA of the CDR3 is TGTGCCAGCAGCCAAGAGCCGTACAATGAGCAGTTCTTC.

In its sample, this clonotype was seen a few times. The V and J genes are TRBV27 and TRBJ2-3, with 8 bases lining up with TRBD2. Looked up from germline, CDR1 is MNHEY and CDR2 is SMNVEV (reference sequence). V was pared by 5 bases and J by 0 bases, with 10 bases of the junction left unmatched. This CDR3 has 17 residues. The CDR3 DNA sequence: TGTGCCAGCAGTCCCTACGGGCTAGCGGGTAGCACAGATACGCAGTATTTT. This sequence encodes CASSPYGLAGSTDTQYF.

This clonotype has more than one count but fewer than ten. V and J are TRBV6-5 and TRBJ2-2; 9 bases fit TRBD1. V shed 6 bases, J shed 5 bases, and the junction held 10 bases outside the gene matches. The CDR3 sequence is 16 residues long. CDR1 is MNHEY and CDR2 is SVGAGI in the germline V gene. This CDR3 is CASRSRDRGWTGELFF. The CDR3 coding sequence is TGTGCCAGCAGGTCCCGAGACAGGGGGTGGACCGGGGAGCTGTTTTTT.